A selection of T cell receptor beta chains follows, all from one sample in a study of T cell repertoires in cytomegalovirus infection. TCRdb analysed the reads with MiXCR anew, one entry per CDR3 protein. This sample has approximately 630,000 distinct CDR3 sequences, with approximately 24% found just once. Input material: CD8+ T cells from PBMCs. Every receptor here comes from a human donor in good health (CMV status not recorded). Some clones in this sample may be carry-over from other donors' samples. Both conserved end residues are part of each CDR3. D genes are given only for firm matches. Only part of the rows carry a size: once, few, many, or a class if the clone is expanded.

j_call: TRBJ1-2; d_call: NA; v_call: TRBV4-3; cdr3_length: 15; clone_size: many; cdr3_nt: TGCGCCAGCAGCCAAGATTGGCGGGACACCTATGGCTACACCTTC; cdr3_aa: CASSQDWRDTYGYTF
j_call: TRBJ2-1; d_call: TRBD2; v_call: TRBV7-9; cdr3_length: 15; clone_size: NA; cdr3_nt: TGTGCCAGCAGCTTGCCTAGCGGGGGGGCCAATGAGCAGTTCTTC; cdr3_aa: CASSLPSGGANEQFF
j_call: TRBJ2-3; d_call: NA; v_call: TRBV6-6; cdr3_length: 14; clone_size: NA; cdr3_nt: TGTGCCAGCAGTTACATCGGGACTACAGATACGCAGTATTTT; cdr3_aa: CASSYIGTTDTQYF
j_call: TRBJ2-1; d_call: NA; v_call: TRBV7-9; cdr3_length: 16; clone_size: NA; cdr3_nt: TGTGCCAGCAGCTTAGTCGCGGGGGCGGCCAACAATGAGCAGTTCTTC; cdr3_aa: CASSLVAGAANNEQFF
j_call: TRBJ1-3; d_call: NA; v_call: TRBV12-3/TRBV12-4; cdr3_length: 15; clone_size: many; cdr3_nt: TGTGCCAGCAGCATCGGGGTTCGACCTGGAAACACCATATATTTT; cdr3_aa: CASSIGVRPGNTIYF
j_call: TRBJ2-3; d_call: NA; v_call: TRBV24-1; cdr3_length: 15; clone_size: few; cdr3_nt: TGTGCCACCAGTGATTCAGAGTTTAGCACAGATACGCAGTATTTT; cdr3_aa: CATSDSEFSTDTQYF
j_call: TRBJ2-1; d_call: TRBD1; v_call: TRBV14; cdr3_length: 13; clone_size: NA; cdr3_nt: TGTGCCAGCAGTTTCACAGGGGCTAGGGAGCAGTTCTTC; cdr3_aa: CASSFTGAREQFF
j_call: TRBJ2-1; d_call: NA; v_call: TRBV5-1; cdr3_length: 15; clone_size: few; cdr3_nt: TGCGCCAGCAGCTTGGGAACCAATCCCTACAATGAGCAGTTCTTC; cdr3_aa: CASSLGTNPYNEQFF
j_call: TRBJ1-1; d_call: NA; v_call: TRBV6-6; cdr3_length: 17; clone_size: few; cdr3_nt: TGTGCCAGCAGTTACGGCCCTCTACGGATACTGAACACTGAAGCTTTCTTT; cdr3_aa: CASSYGPLRILNTEAFF
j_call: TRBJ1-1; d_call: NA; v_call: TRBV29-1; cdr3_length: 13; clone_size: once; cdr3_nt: TGCAGCACCAGCCCCGACATAGACACTGAAGCTTTCTTT; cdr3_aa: CSTSPDIDTEAFF
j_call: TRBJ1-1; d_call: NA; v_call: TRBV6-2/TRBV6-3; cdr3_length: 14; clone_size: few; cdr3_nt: TGTGCCAGCAGTCCCCAGGGTTCCTTCACTGAAGCTTTCTTT; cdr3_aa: CASSPQGSFTEAFF
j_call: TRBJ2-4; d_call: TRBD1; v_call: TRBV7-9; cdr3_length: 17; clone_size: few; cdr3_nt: TGTGCCAGCAGCCCCAAGAACAGGGGCTTGGACAAAAACATTCAGTACTTC; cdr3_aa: CASSPKNRGLDKNIQYF
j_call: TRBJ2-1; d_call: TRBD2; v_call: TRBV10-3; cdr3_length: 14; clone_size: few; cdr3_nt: TGTGCCATCAGCCTAGGCGGGGGGGCACTTGAGCAGTTCTTC; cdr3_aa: CAISLGGGALEQFF
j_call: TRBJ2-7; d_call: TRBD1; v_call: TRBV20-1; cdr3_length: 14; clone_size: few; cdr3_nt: TGCAGTGCTTTCCCTAGGGGGCCGGACTACGAGCAGTACTTC; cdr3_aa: CSAFPRGPDYEQYF
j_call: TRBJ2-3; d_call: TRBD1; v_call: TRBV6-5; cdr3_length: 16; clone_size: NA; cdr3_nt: TGTGCCAGCAGTTACCACGCAGGGGGTAGCACAGATACGCAGTATTTT; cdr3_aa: CASSYHAGGSTDTQYF
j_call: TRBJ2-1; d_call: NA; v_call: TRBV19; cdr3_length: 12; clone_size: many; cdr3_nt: TGTGCCAGTAGTGGCACCCCCCGTGAGCAGTTCTTC; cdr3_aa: CASSGTPREQFF
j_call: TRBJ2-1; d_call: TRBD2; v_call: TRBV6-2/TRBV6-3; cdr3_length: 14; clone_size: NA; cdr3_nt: TGTGCCAGCACTCAACTAGCGGGGGGGAGGGAGCAGTTCTTC; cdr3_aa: CASTQLAGGREQFF
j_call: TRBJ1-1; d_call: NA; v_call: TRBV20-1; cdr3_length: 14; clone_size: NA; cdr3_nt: TGCAGTGCTGGTCCCGGGGCAGTTAACACTGAAGCTTTCTTT; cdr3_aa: CSAGPGAVNTEAFF
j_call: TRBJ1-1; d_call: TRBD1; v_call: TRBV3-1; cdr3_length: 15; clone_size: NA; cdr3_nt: TGTGCCAGCAGCCGACCTGACAGGGGGAACACTGAAGCTTTCTTT; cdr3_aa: CASSRPDRGNTEAFF
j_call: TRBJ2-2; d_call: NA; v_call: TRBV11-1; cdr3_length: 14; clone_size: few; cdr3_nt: TGTGCCAGCAGCCGCAAAGGGCGGCTCGGGGAGCTGTTTTTT; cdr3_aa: CASSRKGRLGELFF
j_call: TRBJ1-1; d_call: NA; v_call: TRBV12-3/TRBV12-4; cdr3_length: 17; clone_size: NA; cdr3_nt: TGTGCCAGCATTTACTGGGGGGGGTCGGGTATGAACACTGAAGCTTTCTTT; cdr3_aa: CASIYWGGSGMNTEAFF
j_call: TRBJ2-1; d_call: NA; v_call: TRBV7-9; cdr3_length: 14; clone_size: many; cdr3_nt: TGTGCCAGCAGCTTAGTAGGCAGGTTTAATGAGCAGTTCTTC; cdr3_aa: CASSLVGRFNEQFF
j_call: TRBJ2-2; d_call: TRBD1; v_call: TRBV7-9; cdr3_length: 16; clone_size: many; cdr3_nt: TGTGCCAGCAGCTTATTGACAGGGGACGGCACCGGGGAGCTGTTTTTT; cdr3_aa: CASSLLTGDGTGELFF
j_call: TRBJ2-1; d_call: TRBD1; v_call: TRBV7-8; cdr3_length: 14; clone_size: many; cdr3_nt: TGTGCCATCCTCGGACAGGGTAACTACAATGAGCAGTTCTTC; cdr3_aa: CAILGQGNYNEQFF
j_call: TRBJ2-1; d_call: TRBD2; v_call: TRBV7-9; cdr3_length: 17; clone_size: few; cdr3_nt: TGTGCCAGCAGCTTAGTGAACGGGGGGGCTTCAAACAATGAGCAGTTCTTC; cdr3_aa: CASSLVNGGASNNEQFF
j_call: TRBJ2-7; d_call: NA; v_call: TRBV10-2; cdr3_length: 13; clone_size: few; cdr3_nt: TGCGCCAGTCGTGGAATGGAATCCTACGAGCAGTACTTC; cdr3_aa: CASRGMESYEQYF
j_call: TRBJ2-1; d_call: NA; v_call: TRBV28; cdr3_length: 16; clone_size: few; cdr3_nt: TGTGCCAGCAACCCCCCGGGGCCCGCCACCTACAATGAGCAGTTCTTC; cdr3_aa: CASNPPGPATYNEQFF
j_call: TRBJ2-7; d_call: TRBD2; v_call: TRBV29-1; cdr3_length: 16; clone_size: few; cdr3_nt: TGCAGCGTTGAAGGAGGAGCGGGGATAGCTTCATACGAGCAGTACTTC; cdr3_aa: CSVEGGAGIASYEQYF
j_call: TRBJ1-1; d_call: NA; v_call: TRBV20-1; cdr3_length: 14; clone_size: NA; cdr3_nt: TGCAGTCCTCGGGATGACAGGAATTCAACTGAAGCTTTCTTT; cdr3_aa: CSPRDDRNSTEAFF
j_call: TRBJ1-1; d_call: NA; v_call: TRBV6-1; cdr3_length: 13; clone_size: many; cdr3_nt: TGTGCCAGCAGGGACAGCCCTTACACTGAAGCTTTCTTT; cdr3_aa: CASRDSPYTEAFF
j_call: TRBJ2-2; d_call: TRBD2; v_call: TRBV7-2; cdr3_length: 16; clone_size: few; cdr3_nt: TGTGCCAGCAGCCCCCGACTAGCGGGGGACACCGGGGAGCTGTTTTTT; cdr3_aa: CASSPRLAGDTGELFF
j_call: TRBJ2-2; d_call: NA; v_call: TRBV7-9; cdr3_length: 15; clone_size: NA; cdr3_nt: TGTGCCAGCAGCTTAGGGACAGATAGAGTCGGGGAGCTGTTTTTT; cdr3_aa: CASSLGTDRVGELFF
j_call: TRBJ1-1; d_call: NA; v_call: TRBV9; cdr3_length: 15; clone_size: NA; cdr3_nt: TGTGCCAGCAGCGTACCAGGGATGGGGAACACTGAAGCTTTCTTT; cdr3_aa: CASSVPGMGNTEAFF
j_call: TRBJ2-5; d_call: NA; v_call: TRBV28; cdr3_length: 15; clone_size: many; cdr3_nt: TGTGCCAGCAGTTTAGCCGGGGGAATCCAAGAGACCCAGTACTTC; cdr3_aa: CASSLAGGIQETQYF
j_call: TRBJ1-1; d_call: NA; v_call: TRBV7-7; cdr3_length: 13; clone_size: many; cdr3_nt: TGTGCTAGCAGCCTCCGTTGGGAAACTGAAGCTTTCTTT; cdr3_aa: CASSLRWETEAFF
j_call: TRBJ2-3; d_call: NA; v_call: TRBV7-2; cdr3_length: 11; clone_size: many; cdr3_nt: TGTGCCAGCCGATCATCAGATACGCAGTATTTT; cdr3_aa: CASRSSDTQYF
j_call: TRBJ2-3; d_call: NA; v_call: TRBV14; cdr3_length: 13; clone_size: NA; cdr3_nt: TGTGCCAGCAGCCCAGTCCGGAAGGATACGCAGTATTTT; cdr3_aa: CASSPVRKDTQYF
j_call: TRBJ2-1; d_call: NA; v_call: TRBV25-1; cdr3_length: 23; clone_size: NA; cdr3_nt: TGTGCCAGCAGTGGAGCTGGCCCCCGGGACGGGCGGTCGGGAATTTCGGCTTACAATGAGCAGTTCTTC; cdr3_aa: CASSGAGPRDGRSGISAYNEQFF
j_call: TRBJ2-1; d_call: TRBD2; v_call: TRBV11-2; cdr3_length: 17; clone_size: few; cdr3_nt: TGTGCCAGCACCTCCCCTGGATCTAGCGGGGGGCCGAATGAGCAGTTCTTC; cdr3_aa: CASTSPGSSGGPNEQFF
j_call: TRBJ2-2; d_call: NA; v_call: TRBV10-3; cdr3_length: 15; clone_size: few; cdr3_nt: TGTGCCATCAGTTCCGGGACAACGAACACCGGGGAGCTGTTTTTT; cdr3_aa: CAISSGTTNTGELFF
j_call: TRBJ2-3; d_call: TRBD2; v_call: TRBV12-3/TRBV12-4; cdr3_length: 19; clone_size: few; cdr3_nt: TGTGCCAGCAGCTCGGGACTAGCCCTTCAAAGTTCTAGCACAGATACGCAGTATTTT; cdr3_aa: CASSSGLALQSSSTDTQYF
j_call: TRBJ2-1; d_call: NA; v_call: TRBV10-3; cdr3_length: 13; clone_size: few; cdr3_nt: TGTGCCATCACCAGGGACTCCTACAATGAGCAGTTCTTC; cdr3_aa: CAITRDSYNEQFF
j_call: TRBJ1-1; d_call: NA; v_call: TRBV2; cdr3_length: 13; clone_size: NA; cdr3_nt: TGTGCCAGCAGTGAAACGGCGTACACTGAAGCTTTCTTT; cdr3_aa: CASSETAYTEAFF
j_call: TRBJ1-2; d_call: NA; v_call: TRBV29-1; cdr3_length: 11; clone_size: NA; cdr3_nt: TGCAGCGTTGCTGTGGGCTATGGCTACACCTTC; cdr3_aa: CSVAVGYGYTF